The T cell receptor beta chain described here comes from a study of blood T cell repertoires in COVID-19 (dated by TCRdb to the early 2020s). Some background on the complete study: Collaborator samples came from the United States, Italy and Spain and covered acute and convalescent phases of COVID-19. The material from the prospective study consisted of cDNA or gDNA derived from T cells, B-cell-depleted T cells, or PBMCs. Deeply sampled blood TCRbeta repertoires from subjects exposed to, actively infected with, or recovered from COVID-19 were included in the dataset. Where HLA class I and class II types were available, the types were taken from metadata supplied by the sample provider, not from assay-based typing. The sample metadata nearly always contained a de-identified subject ID, COVID-19 status, age in years and sex. The samples were drawn from two sources: the first 160 participants of the ongoing ImmuneRACE study, and 1,000 to 1,500 subjects contributed by 6 global collaborators. The repertoires were released in a freely available public database meant as a resource for research on the immune response to SARS-CoV-2. What the authors observed across the whole study: The quantity of clinical and demographic metadata differed by source and by participant and was supplied without curation.

The germline V gene sets CDR1 to SGHTA and CDR2 to FQGNSA. The CDR3 contains 17 residues, cysteine and phenylalanine counted. The entry retains the CDR3 DNA only, 51 bases that are in frame from base 1. Relative to germline, V is missing 2 bases and J is missing 13 bases, with 15 bases of the junction outside any gene match. The collaborating institutions used their own protocols to collect whole blood in K2EDTA tubes. For TCRbeta analysis, collaborators shipped samples in one of three forms: frozen whole blood, isolated PBMCs, or DNA extracted from either of those sample types. The sample holds one count of this clone. The clone's antigen remains unknown. Base qualities are missing; no much larger clone stands one base away. TCRbeta CDR3 regions were amplified from genomic DNA by means of the immunoSEQ Assay, a bias-controlled multiplex PCR. In the authors' own workflow: Within the assay, amplification of reference gene primers was used to estimate how many nucleated cells each sample contained. Sequence reads were collapsed and filtered to measure the absolute abundance of every unique TCRbeta CDR3 rearrangement. For each sample, productive Simpson clonality was calculated as the square root of Simpson's diversity index over productive rearrangements. The clones in this table, taken by TCRdb from immuneACCESS, are in-frame only. Not every clone is retained; where verified, under half of the shortfall comes from an unresolved V gene, and the cause of the rest is unknown. The V and J calls and the clone size are those of that table, but D and trimming were determined from the DNA. This sample holds tens of thousands of clones; 80% to 90% were observed only once. In total, the top ten clones hold more than 10% of the sample.

This sequence originates from a human donor in a cohort sampled during active COVID-19. The sample consisted of peripheral blood. In this chain, TRBV7-2 is recombined with TRBJ2-1, and TRBD2 matches 12 of the central bases. The CDR3 region reads CASSLSVSASGGGYQFF. In nucleotide form, the sequence is TGTGCCAGCAGCTTAAGTGTGTCGGCTAGCGGGGGGGGATATCAGTTCTTC.